A single sample is the source of the 29 T cell receptor beta chains below, sequenced in a study of shared clonotypes between healthy human individuals. Naive CD8 cells, CD45RO-negative and positively selected for CCR7, excluded terminally differentiated effector memory CD45RA+ cells. Repertoires were generated with immunoSEQ multiplex PCR, while TCRdb's copy carries only in-frame clones and drops some. The sample has a few million clones, 80% to 95% seen once. The specimen sequenced was naive CD8+ T cells from PBMCs. Every receptor here comes from a young man in good health. Some clones in this sample may be carry-over from other donors' samples.

V is TRBV6-6 and J is TRBJ2-5; 9 nucleotides agree with TRBD1. Losses at the gene ends were 0 bases for V and 9 bases for J; bases not matched to a gene: 11. This CDR3 contains 16 residues. The germline V gene has CDR1 MNHNY and CDR2 SVGAGI (reference sequence). As DNA, the CDR3 is TGTGCCAGCAGTTACTCCATAGGACAGGGGTTGTATTCCCAGTACTTC. Translating it yields CASSYSIGQGLYSQYF.

Only one count was recorded for this clone. The chain combines TRBV7-9 with TRBJ2-7, with 8 bases matching TRBD1. Germline lookup yields CDR1 SEHNR and CDR2 FQNEAQ (reference sequence). With 5 bases clipped from V and 3 bases from J, the junction kept 9 bases outside the gene matches. The CDR3 length is 15 residues. This CDR3 is CASSNDRGLVYEQYF. CDR3 coding DNA: TGTGCCAGCAGCAACGACAGGGGATTAGTCTACGAGCAGTACTTC.

The chain has TRBV2 and TRBJ1-2; D unclear. Germline V lookup: CDR1 SNHLY, CDR2 FYNNEI. CDR3 length equals 15 residues. V was shortened by 0 bases and J by 8 bases, with 16 bases between the two germline ends. CDR3 nucleotides: TGTGCCAGCAGTGAAGCGCTAGTTGACTCTAGGGGCTACACCTTC. It translates to CASSEALVDSRGYTF.

The chain employs TRBV9 and TRBJ2-2; 7 nucleotides agree with TRBD2. V shed 0 bases and J 7 bases; nucleotides not matched to a gene: 6. The CDR3 has 15 amino acids. Germline lookup yields CDR1 SGDLS and CDR2 YYNGEE. DNA for the CDR3: TGTGCCAGCAGCGTAGGCGGGAGAGGGTACGGGGAGCTGTTTTTT. Encoded protein: CASSVGGRGYGELFF.

The rearrangement links TRBV25-1 to TRBJ1-1; perhaps TRBD1 as D (5 bases). V lost 2 bases to trimming and J lost 1 base, with 8 bases between them. This CDR3 region has 14 residues. Germline V gene data show CDR1 as MGHDK and CDR2 as SYGVNS. The CDR3 spells CASSEGGKNTEAFF. In nucleotides, the CDR3 is TGTGCCAGCAGTGAAGGGGGGAAGAACACTGAAGCTTTCTTT.

The chain has TRBV19 and TRBJ2-7; 12 bases are a match to TRBD2. Trimming removed 7 bases from V and 6 bases from J; junction bases left unmatched: 10. CDR1 and CDR2 from the germline V gene are LNHDA and SQIVND (reference sequence). CDR3 length equals 15 residues. CDR3 bases: TGTGCCAGTACGACGACTAGCGGGAGTGGACGCGAGCAGTACTTC. Translated, it gives CASTTTSGSGREQYF.

This rearrangement joins TRBV19 to TRBJ2-2; TRBD2 agrees at 8 bases. CDR1 is LNHDA and CDR2 is SQIVND in the germline V gene (reference sequence). J lost 0 bases, V lost 3 bases, and 3 bases had no gene match. CDR3 size: 16 residues. In DNA form, the CDR3 reads TGTGCCAGTAGTATTTTGGGACTAGCGAACACCGGGGAGCTGTTTTTT. It is translated as CASSILGLANTGELFF.

This clone turned up a few times. The chain links TRBV5-4 to TRBJ1-1; a weak D match, TRBD1 (5 bases). The length of the CDR3 is 14 residues. V was cut by 3 bases and J by 6 bases, with 15 bases left in between. Per germline, CDR1 SGHNT and CDR2 YYREEE (reference sequence). DNA for the CDR3: TGTGCCAGCAGCTGGGGGGATGGGTCTGCTGAAGCTTTCTTT. Translation: CASSWGDGSAEAFF.

The chain joins TRBV5-1 to TRBJ2-3; perhaps D is TRBD1 or TRBD2 (5 bases each). The CDR3 spans 15 residues. With 4 bases removed from V and 0 bases from J, the gap between germline ends came to 12 bases. Germline loops: CDR1 SGHRS, CDR2 YFSETQ. For the CDR3, the DNA is TGCGCCAGCAGCGTGGGACGGTTAAGCACAGATACGCAGTATTTT. This sequence encodes CASSVGRLSTDTQYF.

This clone was found once. The chain uses TRBV6-4 and TRBJ2-1; D is unresolved. The germline V and J ends were trimmed by 2 bases and 7 bases, with 15 bases remaining between them. Per germline, CDR1 MRHNA and CDR2 SNTAGT. CDR3 size: 15 residues. CDR3 residues: CASSDTSITINEQFF. The DNA of the CDR3 is TGTGCCAGCAGTGACACCTCAATCACCATTAATGAGCAGTTCTTC.

The chain links TRBV2 to TRBJ1-2; D call uncertain. CDR3 length equals 11 residues. Germline V gives CDR1 SNHLY, CDR2 FYNNEI. Trimming took 6 bases from V and 7 from J, leaving 9 bases between them. Written as DNA, the CDR3 is TGTGCCAGCAGCGCCGGTAGTGGCTACACCTTC. Amino acids: CASSAGSGYTF.

The chain combines TRBV7-8 with TRBJ2-3, with D perhaps matching TRBD2 (6 bases). The CDR3 is 13 amino acids. The germline V gene encodes CDR1 SGHVS and CDR2 FQNEAQ. V lost 9 bases and J 3 bases, leaving 13 bases between the germline ends. The CDR3 DNA reads as TGTGCCAGTGGGAGGCGCGGGACAGATACGCAGTATTTT. Protein: CASGRRGTDTQYF.

The chain combines TRBV7-9 with TRBJ2-7, with D possibly being TRBD1 or TRBD2 (6 bases each). The CDR3 covers 15 residues. The V end was cut by 4 bases, the J end by 7 bases, with 20 bases between. The V gene's germline CDR1 is SEHNR and CDR2 FQNEAQ (reference sequence). The CDR3 spells CASSYVGSSGAEQYF. The CDR3 DNA is TGTGCCAGCAGCTATGTAGGGTCATCGGGGGCTGAGCAGTACTTC.

The chain combines TRBV7-8 with TRBJ2-7, with a possible D match to TRBD1 (6 bases). Germline lookup yields CDR1 SGHVS and CDR2 FQNEAQ. The CDR3 covers 16 residues. Trimming shortened V by 1 base and J by 0 bases, and 13 bases separated the two germline ends. CDR3 residues: CASSLGSGALSYEQYF. CDR3 nucleotides: TGTGCCAGCAGCTTAGGCTCAGGGGCCCTCTCCTACGAGCAGTACTTC.

V gene TRBV7-9 combines with J gene TRBJ2-7, with 9 bases matching TRBD2. Looked up from germline, CDR1 is SEHNR and CDR2 is FQNEAQ (reference sequence). Losses at the gene ends were 3 bases for V and 2 bases for J; bases not matched to a gene: 11. The CDR3 extends over 17 amino acids. CDR3 sequence reads: CASSLGLAGSGPYEQYF. The CDR3 DNA reads as TGTGCCAGCAGCTTGGGGCTAGCGGGAAGCGGACCCTACGAGCAGTACTTC.

Concerning this clone: At the DNA level, this CDR3 is encoded by other sequences in the same sample as well. V gene TRBV29-1 combines with J gene TRBJ2-1; 14 bases align to TRBD2. The germline gives CDR1 SQVTM, CDR2 ANQGSEA. With V trimmed by 4 bases and J by 1 base, 3 bases remained unmatched. This CDR3 has 16 residues. CDR3 residues: CSVAGTSGSSYNEQFF. The CDR3, as DNA: TGCAGCGTTGCTGGGACTAGCGGGAGTTCCTACAATGAGCAGTTCTTC.

The gene calls are TRBV7-8 and TRBJ2-7, with D possibly matching TRBD2 (6 bases). V was shortened by 6 bases and J by 5 bases, with 20 bases between the two germline ends. The V gene's germline CDR1 is SGHVS and CDR2 FQNEAQ. The CDR3 is 15 residues long. The CDR3 region is CASSDREHLRDEQYF. CDR3 bases: TGTGCCAGCAGTGACCGGGAGCACCTCCGGGACGAGCAGTACTTC.

The rearrangement links TRBV7-9 to TRBJ2-1, with D hard to call. Trimming removed 5 bases from V and 10 bases from J, with 3 bases in between. This CDR3 spans 9 amino acids. In germline, CDR1 is SEHNR, CDR2 FQNEAQ (reference sequence). This CDR3 is CASSVEQFF. The DNA of the CDR3 is TGTGCCAGCAGCGTCGAGCAGTTCTTC.

Here the CDR3 reads CASSLRLGQPTYEQYF. The CDR3 DNA is TGTGCCAGCAGCTTGCGCCTTGGACAGCCGACCTACGAGCAGTACTTC. V usage is TRBV5-6 and J usage is TRBJ2-7; TRBD1 might be the D (6 bases). Germline loops: CDR1 SGHDT, CDR2 YYEEEE. Trimming pared 1 base from V and 2 bases from J, leaving 16 bases between. CDR3 size: 16 residues.

The chain carries TRBV6-1 and TRBJ1-4; tentative D call: TRBD1 (6 bases). With 6 bases removed from V and 7 bases from J, the gap between germline ends came to 15 bases. Germline V gene sequence: CDR1 MNHNS, CDR2 SASEGT. The length of the CDR3 is 14 residues. The CDR3 spells CASRGAPRGEKLFF. As DNA, the CDR3 is TGTGCCAGCAGGGGGGCTCCCCGAGGTGAAAAACTGTTTTTT.

The CDR3 loop reads CASSSLRLSLYNEQFF. Here the CDR3 DNA reads TGTGCCAGCAGTTCCCTCAGACTAAGTCTTTACAATGAGCAGTTCTTC. J is TRBJ2-1 and V is TRBV28; TRBD2 might be the D (5 bases). Per germline, CDR1 MDHEN and CDR2 SYDVKM. Trimming removed 4 bases at V and 4 bases at J, with 17 bases between. This CDR3 has 16 residues.

This clone was seen only once. V usage is TRBV13 and J usage is TRBJ1-1, with D tentatively TRBD1 (5 bases). Germline V lookup: CDR1 PRHDT, CDR2 FYEKMQ (reference sequence). The germline V and J ends were trimmed by 6 bases and 5 bases, with 25 bases remaining between them. The CDR3 is 17 residues long. The CDR3 region has the DNA TGTGCCAGCAGTGTCACGAGTGGCAGGGAGAGGGGTACTGAAGCTTTCTTT. Its translation is CASSVTSGRERGTEAFF.

V gene TRBV27 combines with J gene TRBJ2-7, with D maybe TRBD2 (6 bases). This CDR3 comprises 16 residues. Trimming removed 6 bases from V and 4 bases from J, with 22 bases in between. The V gene's germline CDR1 is MNHEY and CDR2 SMNVEV (reference sequence). DNA for the CDR3: TGTGCCAGCAGACCACTCATCGGGGACTTCAAATACGAGCAGTACTTC. It yields the protein CASRPLIGDFKYEQYF.

The V call is TRBV5-4, the J call TRBJ2-1, with D possibly being TRBD1 (6 bases). Germline V gives CDR1 SGHNT, CDR2 YYREEE (reference sequence). The V and J ends lost 0 bases and 0 bases respectively, with 16 bases between them. This CDR3 is 18 amino acids long. The CDR3 loop is CASSLVGRGASSYNEQFF. CDR3 in DNA: TGTGCCAGCAGCTTGGTGGGCAGGGGTGCGAGCTCCTACAATGAGCAGTTCTTC.

The V gene is TRBV15, the J gene TRBJ2-1, with unresolved D. CDR3 length equals 13 residues. V lost 7 bases and J lost 3, with 10 bases in between. In germline, CDR1 is LNHNV, CDR2 YYDKDF (reference sequence). In DNA form, the CDR3 reads TGTGCCACCATGGGCAGGATCTACAATGAGCAGTTCTTC. Translating it yields CATMGRIYNEQFF.

This chain connects TRBV25-1 to TRBJ2-4; 9 bases are shared with TRBD2. The CDR3 is 17 amino acids. Losses at the gene ends were 1 base for V and 2 bases for J; bases not matched to a gene: 6. CDR1 and CDR2 (germline): MGHDK, SYGVNS. CDR3 in amino acids: CASSESLAGRSKNIQYF. For the CDR3, the DNA is TGTGCCAGCAGTGAATCCCTAGCGGGGCGATCCAAAAACATTCAGTACTTC.

In this sample, this clone turned up a few times. The genes are TRBV5-6 and TRBJ1-2; TRBD1 might be the D (5 bases). The CDR3 contains 12 residues. The V end lost 1 base, the J end lost 8 bases, and 9 bases lay between the germline ends. Germline values: CDR1 SGHDT, CDR2 YYEEEE. For the CDR3, the DNA is TGTGCCAGCAGCTTGTGGGGACGCGGCTACACCTTC. It yields the protein CASSLWGRGYTF.

The V and J genes are TRBV28 and TRBJ2-1; 15 bases map to TRBD2. CDR3 size: 17 residues. The germline V gene has CDR1 MDHEN and CDR2 SYDVKM. Trimming at V came to 6 bases and at J to 5 bases, leaving 8 bases not matched to a gene. CDR3 bases: TGTGCCAGCAGCCGGGGACTAGCGGGAGGAATCAACAATGAGCAGTTCTTC. This codes for CASSRGLAGGINNEQFF.

The chain uses TRBV28 and TRBJ2-3; no definite D call. The V and J ends lost 4 bases and 0 bases respectively, with 5 bases between them. The germline gives CDR1 MDHEN, CDR2 SYDVKM. This CDR3 contains 13 residues. The CDR3 is CASSSESTDTQYF. The CDR3 coding sequence is TGTGCCAGCAGTTCGGAAAGCACAGATACGCAGTATTTT.